Given below is one TCR beta chain in context. Source study methods: Sequenced samples showed a median of around 93,000 TCRs each, with counts running from around 25,000 to 690,000. TCRdb reanalysed the RACE reads using MiXCR and keeps one entry per CDR3 protein. For this entry, the V and J calls and clone size follow TCRdb and not the study's own pipeline. The sample holds some 62,000 distinct CDR3 sequences, more than 9.5% seen once. Indicated time point: patch test 3, about 24 weeks after DPC sensitization. As for treatment: therapeutic diphenylcyclopropenone sensitization with weekly scalp DPC. From whole blood left unfractionated, total RNA was extracted. The germline V gene encodes CDR1 MDHEN and CDR2 SYDVKM. Trimming took 5 bases from V and 4 from J; bases not matched to a gene: 7. This CDR3 spans 15 amino acids. This record comes from a study of human T cells and chemical hapten exposure.

This material consisted of whole blood, taken in connection with sensitization to the hapten diphenylcyclopropenone (DPC). This TCR came from a woman aged 25 to 39 with alopecia areata. Some clones in this sample may be carry-over from other donors' samples. The V gene is TRBV28, the J gene TRBJ2-4, with 8 bases aligning to TRBD1. The CDR3 nucleotides read TGTGCCAGCAGTCTGCCGGGGACAGGAAAAAACATTCAGTACTTC. Translated: CASSLPGTGKNIQYF.